The subject of this entry is one T cell receptor beta chain. At one end the junction does not follow the germline gene, possibly because of a read error. This entry belongs to a study of cytomegalovirus exposure and HLA in healthy donors. CDR1 and CDR2 from the germline V gene are SSHAT and FNYEAQ (reference sequence). This CDR3 is built from 17 residues. The PCR used 60 Vbeta and 13 Jbeta primers. Repertoires were generated with immunoSEQ multiplex PCR, while TCRdb's copy carries only in-frame clones and drops some. This table holds 90,000 to 100,000 clones, about 72% found once. The chain links TRBV7-7 to TRBJ2-6, with D perhaps TRBD1 (6 bases). Sequenced material: PBMCs. The clonotype was recovered from a woman aged 60-75 years in good health and CMV-seropositive. The CDR3 region is CASSFATTGPGANVLTF. The CDR3 DNA reads TGTGCTAGCAGCTTCGCGACGACAGGCCCTGGGGCCAACGTCCTGACTTTC.